Each of the 13 T cell receptor beta chains below was sequenced from the same sample in a study of cytomegalovirus exposure and HLA in healthy donors. The PCR contained 60 Vbeta and 13 Jbeta primers. This table comes from immunoSEQ multiplex PCR, and its TCRdb copy is limited to in-frame clones, with some not included. Here the sample spans about 89,000 clones, roughly three quarters being singletons. The sequenced sample was PBMCs. The receptors derive from a man younger than 40 in good health and CMV-seronegative.

In its sample, this clone was seen a few times. The chain employs TRBV4-1 and TRBJ1-1; D uncertain. The germline V gene has CDR1 MGHRA and CDR2 YSYEKL. Trimming pared 3 bases from V and 3 bases from J, leaving 14 bases between. This CDR3 comprises 15 residues. In nucleotides, the CDR3 is TGCGCCAGCAGCCAGACAACCACAAAGGACACTGAAGCTTTCTTT. Translation gives CASSQTTTKDTEAFF.

The V gene is TRBV7-2, the J gene TRBJ2-7; 9 bases are a match to TRBD2. With V trimmed by 5 bases and J by 3 bases, 8 bases remained unmatched. The length of the CDR3 is 15 residues. Germline V CDR1 and CDR2: SGHTA, FQGNSA. In nucleotides, the CDR3 is TGTGCCAGCAGCCCCCGTAGCGGGAGTGGCTACGAGCAGTACTTC. This encodes CASSPRSGSGYEQYF.

This chain connects TRBV10-3 to TRBJ1-6, with 8 bases identical to TRBD1. Germline V CDR1 and CDR2: ENHRY, SYGVKD. The CDR3 is made up of 15 amino acids. V shed 6 bases, J shed 9 bases, and the junction held 10 bases outside the gene matches. The CDR3 region has the DNA TGTGCCATCAGGGGGACAGGAGGGGATGTTTCACCCCTCCACTTT. Its protein is CAIRGTGGDVSPLHF.

The chain has TRBV5-6 and TRBJ2-4; TRBD1 might be the D (6 bases). Germline V gene data show CDR1 as SGHDT and CDR2 as YYEEEE. The CDR3 covers 15 residues. Trimming stripped 2 bases from V and 1 base from J, with 10 bases between. In DNA form, the CDR3 reads TGTGCCAGCAGCTTCCGCCAGGGGGCCAAAAACATTCAGTACTTC. Amino acid sequence: CASSFRQGAKNIQYF.

The rearrangement uses TRBV14 and TRBJ2-1; the match to TRBD2 covers 13 bases. Germline V gene data show CDR1 as SGHDN and CDR2 as FVKESK. V shed 4 bases and J 2 bases; nucleotides not matched to a gene: 8. The CDR3 covers 18 residues. The CDR3 nucleotides read TGTGCCAGCAGCCTTCGGACTAGCGGGAGTATCCCCTACAATGAGCAGTTCTTC. Translated: CASSLRTSGSIPYNEQFF.

This sequence joins TRBV7-8 and TRBJ1-1; 9 bases fit TRBD1. Germline CDR1 and CDR2: SGHVS and FQNEAQ. The CDR3 is 15 residues long. V shed 2 bases and J 6 bases; nucleotides not matched to a gene: 7. CDR3 amino acids: CASSLFQGQGSEAFF. CDR3 nucleotides: TGTGCCAGCAGCTTATTTCAGGGACAGGGATCTGAAGCTTTCTTT.

The rearrangement uses TRBV2 and TRBJ1-1, with 12 bases matching TRBD1. V gave up 6 bases and J gave up 4 bases; unmatched junction bases: 15. There are 18 residues in the CDR3. Germline V gives CDR1 SNHLY, CDR2 FYNNEI. The CDR3 sequence: CASSPGGGQGARSTEAFF. The CDR3, as DNA: TGTGCCAGCAGCCCCGGCGGGGGACAGGGGGCGCGGAGCACTGAAGCTTTCTTT.

The chain recombines TRBV29-1 with TRBJ2-1; 9 nucleotides agree with TRBD2. Germline CDR1 and CDR2: SQVTM and ANQGSEA. V shed 7 bases, J shed 3 bases, and the junction held 7 bases outside the gene matches. This CDR3 region has 14 residues. CDR3 sequence: CSATGTSSYNEQFF. In DNA, the CDR3 is TGCAGCGCTACCGGGACTAGCAGCTACAATGAGCAGTTCTTC.

The chain carries TRBV19 and TRBJ1-3; no reliable D call. Germline V gene sequence: CDR1 LNHDA, CDR2 SQIVND (reference sequence). There are 16 residues in the CDR3. Trimming stripped 4 bases from V and 0 bases from J, with 13 bases between. The CDR3 DNA sequence: TGTGCCAGTAGTAGACTACAGCTTTACTCTGGAAACACCATATATTTT. As protein: CASSRLQLYSGNTIYF.

The chain carries TRBV5-5 and TRBJ1-6, with TRBD1 matching over 7 bases. CDR3 length: 14 amino acids. The junction had 7 bases not matched to a gene; V was cut back by 4 bases and J by 9 bases. The V gene's germline CDR1 is SGHKS and CDR2 YYEKEE (reference sequence). As DNA, the CDR3 is TGTGCCAGCAGCCCCAGGGGGATCGGTTCACCCCTCCACTTT. This sequence encodes CASSPRGIGSPLHF.

As for this clone: The germline gene is not matched at one end of the junction; a read error may be the cause. The V and J genes are TRBV7-6 and TRBJ1-6; D perhaps matches TRBD1 (5 bases). This CDR3 has 13 amino acids. Germline V CDR1 and CDR2: SGHVS, FNYEAQ. In DNA, the CDR3 is TGTGCCAGCAGCACGGACAATAACTCACCCCTCCACTTT. Protein sequence: CASSTDNNSPLHF. Full variable domain (rest looked up from reference TRBV7-6 and TRBJ1-6): GAGVSQSPRYKVTKRGQDVALRCDPISGHVSLYWYRQALGQGPEFLTYFNYEAQQDKSGLPNDRFSAERPEGSISTLTIQRTEQRDSAMYRCASSTDNNSPLHFGNGTRLTVT.

The CDR3 sequence is CASRKQGAGNTIYF. For the CDR3, the DNA is TGTGCCAGCAGGAAACAGGGAGCGGGAAACACCATATATTTT. The V and J genes are TRBV27 and TRBJ1-3, with D tentatively TRBD1 (6 bases). The V gene's germline CDR1 is MNHEY and CDR2 SMNVEV (reference sequence). The V end was cut by 6 bases, the J end by 4 bases, with 13 bases between. This CDR3 spans 14 amino acids.

V is TRBV19 and J is TRBJ1-2; unclear D gene. The CDR3 contains 15 residues. Per the germline V gene, CDR1 is LNHDA and CDR2 is SQIVND (reference sequence). Trimming removed 5 bases from V and 0 bases from J, with 13 bases in between. The CDR3: CASSPRHGPNYGYTF. DNA of the CDR3: TGTGCCAGTAGTCCTCGACATGGTCCTAACTATGGCTACACCTTC. The whole variable domain, remainder taken from reference TRBV19 and TRBJ1-2, is DGGITQSPKYLFRKEGQNVTLSCEQNLNHDAMYWYRQDPGQGLRLIYYSQIVNDFQKGDIAEGYSVSREKKESFPLTVTSAQKNPTAFYLCASSPRHGPNYGYTFGSGTRLTVV.